The present entry profiles one TCR beta chain with its context. These data are taken from a study of blood T cell repertoires in COVID-19. Study summary: PBMCs, B-cell-depleted T cells, or T cells were the source of the cDNA or gDNA that made up the material.

This table comes from immunoSEQ multiplex PCR, and its TCRdb copy is limited to in-frame clones, with some not included. The sample contains 200,000 to 300,000 clones, over 80% of which appear only once. Deletions cut 5 bases from V and 9 bases from J, with 14 bases between. The germline V gene encodes CDR1 MDHEN and CDR2 SYDVKM. The length of the CDR3 is 14 residues. The sequence came from a man aged 40-55 years with acute or convalescent COVID-19. Input material: peripheral blood. The chain uses TRBV28 and TRBJ1-6; possibly TRBD1 for D (5 bases). Here the CDR3 DNA reads TGTGCCAGCAGTCAAAGTCTGGGGGGTTCACCCCTCCACTTT. Its protein product is CASSQSLGGSPLHF.